These 3 T cell receptor beta chains share one sample of origin, sequenced in a study of T cells expressing NK-cell markers. One entry per CDR3 protein, without DNA, is what TCRdb gives after re-calling the 5' RACE reads. Listed are hundreds of thousands of distinct CDR3 sequences; 6% to 8% falls within the top ten. What was sequenced was blood T cells: a sorted CD56 or NKG2C T cell subset, CD4+ or CD8+ T cells, or bulk PBMC T cells (not recorded which). The receptors shown here come from a woman between 18 and 75 years old in good health.

The chain couples TRBV7-9 to TRBJ2-1. The CDR3 runs to 15 residues. Germline loops: CDR1 SEHNR, CDR2 FQNEAQ (reference sequence). The CDR3 is CASSLVPQLYNEQFF.

The chain employs TRBV6-1 and TRBJ2-2; TCRdb's D call of TRBD2 is untestable without DNA. The CDR3 sequence is 13 residues long. Germline CDR1 is MNHNS and CDR2 is SASEGT. CDR3: CASTFGGAGELFF.

V and J are TRBV12-3 or TRBV12-4 and TRBJ1-4; with no DNA, the TCRdb D assignment of TRBD1 cannot be verified. The CDR3 covers 15 residues. CDR3: CASSLIRAEPEKLFF.